The rows below give T cell receptor beta chains drawn from one sample of a study of blood T cell repertoires in COVID-19. Libraries were prepared by immunoSEQ multiplex PCR; TCRdb keeps only in-frame clonotypes and omits some of them. The sample lists more than 350,000 clones, about 87% occurring once. Sequences were obtained from peripheral blood. Receptor source: a woman in her thirties with COVID-19, enrolled during active disease. Each CDR3 is given with its conserved first and last residue. D genes are given only for firm matches. The size entry is marked missing in some rows and otherwise reads once, few, many or a size class.

D gene	clone size	V gene	J gene	CDR3 protein	CDR3 DNA
TRBD1	.	TRBV6-5	TRBJ2-7	CASTRDSSYEQYF	TGTGCCAGCACCCGGGACAGCTCCTACGAGCAGTACTTC
.	.	TRBV4-1	TRBJ1-2	CASSQVPGLNYGYTF	TGCGCCAGCAGCCAAGTCCCAGGACTGAACTATGGCTACACCTTC
TRBD2	.	TRBV3-1/TRBV3-2	TRBJ2-1	CASSQEVGLAGSRPEQFF	TGTGCCAGCAGCCAAGAGGTAGGACTAGCGGGGTCCCGCCCTGAGCAGTTCTTC
TRBD2	.	TRBV24-1	TRBJ2-1	CATSDPGLADNEQFF	TGTGCCACCAGTGATCCGGGACTAGCAGACAATGAGCAGTTCTTC
TRBD1	.	TRBV11-3	TRBJ2-1	CASSTGVNEQFF	TGTGCCAGCAGTACAGGGGTCAATGAGCAGTTCTTC
TRBD2	once	TRBV5-1	TRBJ2-1	CASSLAFGTSGTEQFF	TGCGCCAGCAGCTTGGCCTTCGGGACTAGCGGGACCGAGCAGTTCTTC
TRBD2	.	TRBV11-3	TRBJ2-1	CASSGGGNEQFF	TGTGCCAGCAGCGGGGGGGGAAATGAGCAGTTCTTC
.	.	TRBV30	TRBJ2-2	CAWGLQGPGELFF	TGTGCCTGGGGTCTCCAGGGTCCCGGGGAGCTGTTTTTT
TRBD2	.	TRBV11-3	TRBJ2-1	CASSPSGRIGEQFF	TGTGCCAGCAGCCCTAGCGGGAGGATTGGTGAGCAGTTCTTC
TRBD1	once	TRBV7-2	TRBJ2-4	CASSPTGTAVNIQYF	TGTGCCAGCAGCCCTACCGGGACAGCGGTAAACATTCAGTACTTC
TRBD2	.	TRBV19	TRBJ2-3	CASSIDSGRDDTQYF	TGTGCCAGTAGTATAGACAGCGGGAGGGATGATACGCAGTATTTT
.	.	TRBV19	TRBJ2-2	CASSDRDWGLGELFF	TGTGCCAGTAGTGACCGGGACTGGGGACTCGGGGAGCTGTTTTTT
.	.	TRBV3-1/TRBV3-2	TRBJ2-3	CASSPTGFTDTQYF	TGTGCCAGCAGCCCCACAGGGTTCACAGATACGCAGTATTTT
.	.	TRBV11-3	TRBJ2-3	CASSLDSGISTDTQYF	TGTGCCAGCAGCTTAGATTCCGGGATTAGCACAGATACGCAGTATTTT
.	.	TRBV6-5	TRBJ1-1	CASSFLYGGTEAFF	TGTGCCAGCAGTTTTCTTTACGGGGGCACTGAAGCTTTCTTT
.	.	TRBV5-1	TRBJ2-7	CASSPGWGLEQYF	TGCGCCAGCAGTCCGGGTTGGGGGCTCGAGCAGTACTTC
TRBD1	.	TRBV5-4	TRBJ1-4	CASSLGLTGGSETNEKLFF	TGTGCCAGCAGCTTGGGGCTGACAGGGGGCTCAGAGACTAATGAAAAACTGTTTTTT
TRBD2	.	TRBV7-9	TRBJ2-1	CASSSSSGGQFF	TGTGCCAGCAGCTCCTCTAGCGGGGGGCAGTTCTTC
TRBD1	once	TRBV30	TRBJ2-7	CAWSVLGQGNPYEQYF	TGTGCCTGGAGTGTACTCGGACAGGGAAATCCCTACGAGCAGTACTTC
.	.	TRBV7-9	TRBJ2-2	CASSFSRGDTGELFF	TGTGCCAGCAGTTTCAGCAGGGGAGACACCGGGGAGCTGTTTTTT
TRBD2	.	TRBV9	TRBJ2-1	CASSVDIGGGYNEQFF	TGTGCCAGCAGCGTAGATATTGGGGGAGGGTACAATGAGCAGTTCTTC
.	.	TRBV7-9	TRBJ1-5	CASSSDSQPQHF	TGTGCCAGCAGTTCCGACAGCCAGCCCCAGCATTTT
TRBD2	few	TRBV6-4	TRBJ2-1	CASSVLAGGLNEQFF	TGTGCCAGCAGTGTACTAGCGGGAGGGCTGAATGAGCAGTTCTTC
TRBD2	.	TRBV5-6	TRBJ2-1	CASSLLAGGRYEQFF	TGTGCCAGCAGCCTTTTAGCGGGAGGGAGGTATGAGCAGTTCTTC
TRBD1	.	TRBV19	TRBJ1-1	CASRGQRGRNTEAFF	TGTGCCAGTAGGGGACAGAGGGGGAGGAACACTGAAGCTTTCTTT
TRBD2	.	TRBV10-2	TRBJ2-1	CASSEGSGRDNEQFF	TGCGCCAGCAGCGAGGGGAGCGGGAGGGACAATGAGCAGTTCTTC
TRBD1	.	TRBV28	TRBJ1-4	CASRRAGTGSEKLFF	TGTGCCAGCAGGAGAGCCGGGACAGGGAGTGAAAAACTGTTTTTT
TRBD2	.	TRBV2	TRBJ2-7	CASSARTSGTYEQYF	TGTGCCAGCAGTGCCCGGACTAGCGGGACGTACGAGCAGTACTTC
.	.	TRBV6-1	TRBJ2-3	CASSELTVRTDTQYF	TGTGCCAGCAGTGAACTCACGGTCCGCACAGATACGCAGTATTTT
.	.	TRBV19	TRBJ2-5	CASSIGWGPETQYF	TGTGCCAGTAGTATTGGTTGGGGGCCGGAGACCCAGTACTTC
TRBD1	.	TRBV20-1	TRBJ1-6	CSASRDRPNSPLHF	TGCAGTGCTAGTCGGGACAGGCCTAATTCACCCCTCCACTTT
.	.	TRBV19	TRBJ1-2	CASSIPGSYGYTF	TGTGCCAGTAGTATTCCGGGGAGCTATGGCTACACCTTC
.	once	TRBV5-4	TRBJ2-1	CASSYGAGGYNEQFF	TGTGCCAGCAGCTACGGAGCGGGTGGGTACAATGAGCAGTTCTTC
.	.	TRBV18	TRBJ1-2	CASSPGEGTTNYGYTF	TGTGCCAGCTCACCAGGGGAGGGGACCACTAACTATGGCTACACCTTC
TRBD1	.	TRBV7-8	TRBJ1-4	CASSLRRTGIMVNEKLFF	TGTGCCAGCAGCTTAAGGAGGACAGGGATAATGGTTAATGAAAAACTGTTTTTT
TRBD1	.	TRBV5-4	TRBJ2-1	CASSRQGAAFDEQFF	TGTGCCAGCAGCCGACAGGGGGCGGCTTTCGATGAGCAGTTCTTC
.	.	TRBV7-9	TRBJ2-3	CASSFGHRAGLTDTQYF	TGTGCCAGCAGCTTCGGTCACAGGGCCGGGCTTACAGATACGCAGTATTTT
.	.	TRBV9	TRBJ1-2	CASSVARGQYGYTF	TGTGCCAGCAGCGTAGCTAGGGGCCAGTATGGCTACACCTTC
.	.	TRBV30	TRBJ1-1	CAWTWTKNTEAFF	TGTGCCTGGACCTGGACAAAAAACACTGAAGCTTTCTTT
.	.	TRBV19	TRBJ1-5	CASSTAAVQGPQHF	TGTGCCAGTAGTACTGCGGCAGTGCAGGGACCCCAGCATTTT
TRBD2	.	TRBV5-1	TRBJ2-1	CASSSIAGIYNEQFF	TGCGCCAGCAGCTCTATAGCGGGAATCTACAATGAGCAGTTCTTC
.	.	TRBV10-3	TRBJ1-1	CAIKVRDDTEAFF	TGTGCCATCAAAGTCAGGGATGACACTGAAGCTTTCTTT
TRBD1	.	TRBV10-1	TRBJ2-3	CASSERTGWADTQYF	TGCGCCAGCAGTGAGCGGACAGGGTGGGCAGATACGCAGTATTTT
TRBD2	once	TRBV4-2	TRBJ2-2	CASSHREVSRGSSPFDPTGELFF	TGTGCCAGCAGCCACCGGGAGGTGAGCCGCGGGAGTTCCCCATTCGACCCCACCGGGGAGCTGTTTTTT
TRBD2	.	TRBV15	TRBJ2-7	CATSRLAGVPYEQYF	TGTGCCACCAGCAGACTAGCGGGAGTTCCCTACGAGCAGTACTTC
.	.	TRBV2	TRBJ2-1	CASSEVAWNEQFF	TGTGCCAGCAGTGAAGTAGCATGGAATGAGCAGTTCTTC
TRBD1	.	TRBV4-1	TRBJ1-2	CASGNDRAAYGYTF	TGCGCCAGCGGGAATGACAGGGCGGCCTATGGCTACACCTTC
TRBD1	.	TRBV6-5	TRBJ2-3	CASTRGQTAISTQYF	TGTGCCAGCACCCGGGGACAGACGGCAATTAGTACGCAGTATTTT
.	.	TRBV3-1/TRBV3-2	TRBJ2-3	CASSQGNTDTQYF	TGTGCCAGCAGCCAAGGTAACACAGATACGCAGTATTTT
TRBD2	.	TRBV28	TRBJ2-3	CASSFLAGGAREDTQYF	TGTGCCAGCAGTTTCCTAGCGGGAGGGGCAAGAGAAGATACGCAGTATTTT
TRBD1	.	TRBV4-1	TRBJ2-5	CASSQEQGVKTQYF	TGCGCCAGCAGCCAAGAACAGGGGGTGAAGACCCAGTACTTC
TRBD1	.	TRBV11-2	TRBJ2-7	CASSLSAGTGKPPLEQYF	TGTGCCAGCAGCTTATCCGCCGGGACAGGGAAACCCCCTCTCGAGCAGTACTTC
TRBD2	.	TRBV14	TRBJ2-2	CASSQSPLAGIGELFF	TGTGCCAGCAGCCAATCCCCGCTAGCGGGAATCGGGGAGCTGTTTTTT
.	.	TRBV4-1	TRBJ2-1	CASSPVENEQFF	TGCGCCAGCAGCCCGGTGGAGAATGAGCAGTTCTTC
.	.	TRBV2	TRBJ1-5	CASSGVGGGPQHF	TGTGCCAGCAGTGGGGTAGGAGGAGGGCCCCAGCATTTT
.	.	TRBV9	TRBJ2-3	CASSAHTDTQYF	TGTGCCAGCAGCGCCCACACAGATACGCAGTATTTT